The rows below give T cell receptor beta chains drawn from one sample of a study of metastatic and nonmetastatic thyroid tumors. TCRdb re-called the PCR reads through MiXCR. The table includes 32,000 or so clones, around 19% detected once. Sequences were obtained from blood. The receptor source for this set is a female donor with papillary thyroid cancer or a benign thyroid nodule (not recorded which). Some clones in this sample may be carry-over from other donors' samples. The CDR3 runs from the conserved cysteine through the conserved F or W. The order of the fields is V gene, J gene, D gene, clone size, CDR3 protein, CDR3 DNA. A D gene is named only where the DNA matches it firmly. Clone size is shown for a subset of rows, as once, few, many or a class of expanded clone.

TRBV24-1,TRBJ2-3,-,-,CATSDFGRASIDTQYF,TGTGCCACCAGTGATTTTGGCCGGGCGAGTATAGATACGCAGTATTTT
TRBV28,TRBJ1-2,TRBD1,many,CASSLISGQGSANYGYTF,TGTGCCAGCAGTTTAATCTCGGGACAGGGTTCAGCTAACTATGGCTACACCTTC
TRBV29-1,TRBJ1-2,-,many,CSNRGPGLGYTF,TGCAGCAATCGCGGCCCCGGGTTGGGCTACACCTTC
TRBV24-1,TRBJ2-3,-,-,CATSDLESDTQYF,TGTGCCACCAGTGACCTGGAATCCGATACGCAGTATTTT
TRBV29-1,TRBJ2-1,-,many,CSVRQGSANAYNEQFF,TGCAGCGTTCGGCAGGGGTCCGCCAACGCCTACAATGAGCAGTTCTTC
TRBV5-8,TRBJ2-1,-,medium-sized,CASSFVRSPNEQFF,TGTGCCAGCAGCTTCGTCCGTTCCCCCAATGAGCAGTTCTTC
TRBV19,TRBJ1-2,TRBD1,many,CASRTGTGGLPGGYTF,TGTGCCAGTAGGACCGGGACAGGGGGCCTTCCAGGTGGCTACACCTTC
TRBV11-2,TRBJ2-3,-,many,CASSLSLSVGDTQYF,TGTGCCAGCAGCTTAAGTCTATCGGTGGGGGATACGCAGTATTTT
TRBV4-1,TRBJ2-7,TRBD1,-,CASSQVSGTGFREQYF,TGCGCCAGCAGCCAAGTTTCAGGGACAGGGTTCCGCGAGCAGTACTTC
TRBV12-3/TRBV12-4,TRBJ1-1,-,-,CASSPAGLNNEAFF,TGTGCCAGCAGCCCAGCGGGCTTGAACAATGAAGCTTTCTTT
TRBV3-1,TRBJ2-5,-,-,CASSPNSAAWYQETQYF,TGTGCCAGCAGCCCCAACTCGGCCGCTTGGTACCAAGAGACCCAGTACTTC
TRBV5-6,TRBJ2-1,-,many,CASSLVGARGEQFF,TGTGCCAGCAGCTTGGTGGGGGCTCGGGGTGAGCAGTTCTTC
TRBV7-3,TRBJ2-1,TRBD1,many,CASSSSGQGNEQFF,TGTGCCAGCAGCTCCTCGGGACAGGGAAATGAGCAGTTCTTC
TRBV28,TRBJ1-1,-,few,CASSLNLRDTEAFF,TGTGCCAGCAGTTTAAATCTCCGAGACACTGAAGCTTTCTTT
TRBV29-1,TRBJ2-5,TRBD2,many,CSVAAGLVKETQYF,TGCAGCGTTGCCGCCGGACTAGTTAAAGAGACCCAGTACTTC
TRBV5-6,TRBJ2-7,-,many,CASSLGPLSYEQYF,TGTGCTAGCAGCTTGGGGCCGCTCTCCTACGAGCAGTACTTC
TRBV18,TRBJ1-1,-,many,CASSPAGGLPEAFF,TGTGCCAGCTCACCTGCGGGCGGGCTCCCTGAAGCTTTCTTT
TRBV20-1,TRBJ1-5,-,many,CSARKADSNQPQHF,TGCAGTGCTAGAAAGGCTGATAGCAATCAGCCCCAGCATTTT
TRBV9,TRBJ2-7,TRBD2,many,CASSVSGISSYEQYF,TGTGCCAGCAGCGTTAGCGGGATAAGCTCCTACGAGCAGTACTTC
TRBV3-1,TRBJ2-3,TRBD1,-,CASSQENRGPDTQYF,TGTGCCAGCAGCCAAGAAAACAGGGGGCCAGATACGCAGTATTTT
TRBV11-2,TRBJ2-5,TRBD2,many,CASSPGTSGGFQETQYF,TGTGCCAGCAGCCCCGGGACTAGCGGGGGGTTTCAGGAGACCCAGTACTTC
TRBV20-1,TRBJ2-7,TRBD2,many,CSARGTSGTEQYF,TGCAGTGCTAGAGGGACTAGCGGGACCGAGCAGTACTTC
TRBV6-2/TRBV6-3,TRBJ2-2,-,medium-sized,CASSYLLTEELFF,TGTGCCAGCAGTTACCTACTAACCGAGGAGCTGTTTTTT
TRBV27,TRBJ2-7,-,many,CASSPGQGSSYEQYF,TGTGCCAGCAGTCCGGGACAAGGGAGCTCCTACGAGCAGTACTTC
TRBV6-1,TRBJ1-1,-,few,CASKSGGTRYTEAFF,TGTGCCAGCAAGAGTGGCGGAACACGTTACACTGAAGCTTTCTTT
TRBV6-2/TRBV6-3,TRBJ1-2,-,-,CASSYPALGGYTF,TGTGCCAGCAGTTACCCTGCATTGGGGGGCTACACCTTC
TRBV6-4,TRBJ2-1,-,few,CASSARLSSHNEQFF,TGTGCCAGCAGCGCCAGACTGTCCTCCCACAATGAGCAGTTCTTC
TRBV6-2/TRBV6-3,TRBJ2-2,-,medium-sized,CASSYIVGGANTGELFF,TGTGCCAGCAGTTACATTGTTGGGGGGGCAAACACCGGGGAGCTGTTTTTT
TRBV3-1,TRBJ1-4,-,medium-sized,CASSQTMVEKLFF,TGTGCCAGCAGCCAGACTATGGTGGAAAAACTGTTTTTT
TRBV20-1,TRBJ2-7,-,-,CSVRSPSGLYEQYF,TGCAGTGTCCGGTCCCCGAGCGGGCTCTACGAGCAGTACTTC
TRBV7-2,TRBJ2-7,-,-,CASSLGRGDLYEQYF,TGTGCCAGCAGCTTAGGAAGAGGGGATCTTTACGAGCAGTACTTC
TRBV14,TRBJ1-2,-,-,CASSQGAYGYTF,TGTGCCAGCAGCCAAGGAGCCTATGGCTACACATTC
TRBV28,TRBJ1-5,TRBD1,many,CASSLHGRGSAQPQHF,TGTGCCAGCAGTTTACACGGCAGGGGGTCTGCTCAGCCCCAGCATTTT
TRBV6-4,TRBJ2-2,-,many,CASRQSGGTGELFF,TGTGCCAGCCGCCAATCAGGAGGTACCGGGGAGCTGTTTTTT
TRBV18,TRBJ2-6,TRBD2,many,CASSPTSGGTGANVLTF,TGTGCCAGCTCACCAACTAGCGGGGGGACTGGGGCCAACGTCCTGACTTTC
TRBV11-3,TRBJ2-2,-,medium-sized,CASSLLGGPNTGELFF,TGTGCCAGCAGCCTATTGGGGGGTCCGAACACCGGGGAGCTGTTTTTT
TRBV7-2,TRBJ2-7,TRBD2,-,CASSSSGNSYEQYF,TGTGCCAGCAGCTCTAGCGGGAATTCCTACGAGCAGTACTTC
TRBV30,TRBJ2-7,-,many,CAWSVGALYEQYF,TGTGCCTGGAGTGTGGGGGCCCTCTACGAGCAGTACTTC
TRBV7-6,TRBJ1-1,TRBD1,-,CASTRRRGTGQGILTEAFF,TGTGCCAGCACCCGGCGTAGGGGGACAGGACAGGGAATTCTCACTGAAGCTTTCTTT
TRBV6-1,TRBJ2-7,-,few,CASSEEGGSSYEQYF,TGTGCCAGCAGTGAAGAAGGGGGGAGCTCCTACGAGCAGTACTTC
TRBV6-1,TRBJ1-2,-,few,CASSGAILSGYTF,TGTGCCAGCAGTGGCGCTATCCTCAGTGGCTACACCTTC
TRBV27,TRBJ2-7,TRBD1,few,CASSSSAGDRGHEQYF,TGTGCCAGCAGTTCGTCCGCCGGGGACAGGGGACACGAGCAGTACTTC
TRBV20-1,TRBJ2-7,TRBD1,-,CSASRDRVYEQYF,TGCAGTGCTAGTCGAGACAGGGTTTACGAGCAGTACTTC
TRBV6-1,TRBJ2-1,-,many,CASSEQVAYEQFF,TGTGCCAGCAGTGAACAGGTAGCGTATGAGCAGTTCTTC
TRBV5-1,TRBJ2-3,TRBD2,-,CASSLEAGGFTDTQYF,TGCGCCAGCAGCTTGGAGGCGGGAGGATTCACAGATACGCAGTATTTT
TRBV10-3,TRBJ1-4,-,-,CAISESKEGKTVF,TGTGCCATCAGTGAGTCGAAGGAGGGGAAGACTGTTTTT
TRBV6-5,TRBJ2-7,-,-,CASSYSSGTPYEQYF,TGTGCCAGCAGTTACTCTTCAGGTACCCCCTACGAGCAGTACTTC
TRBV30,TRBJ2-2,-,-,CAWRDRTRGTGDVFF,TGTGCCTGGAGGGACAGGACTAGGGGCACCGGGGATGTGTTTTTT
TRBV28,TRBJ2-7,TRBD2,many,CASSLGGLFAYEQYF,TGTGCCAGCAGTTTGGGAGGGTTGTTTGCCTACGAGCAGTACTTC
TRBV6-2/TRBV6-3,TRBJ2-3,TRBD1,-,CASSYLGQGLVVRDTQYF,TGTGCCAGCAGTTATTTGGGACAGGGGCTGGTGGTACGAGATACGCAGTATTTT
TRBV25-1,TRBJ2-1,-,few,CASSESRGDYNEQFF,TGTGCCAGCAGTGAAAGCAGGGGGGACTACAATGAGCAGTTCTTC
TRBV12-3/TRBV12-4,TRBJ1-6,-,few,CASSLIVGAGSPLHF,TGTGCCAGCAGCCTTATAGTGGGGGCAGGCTCACCCCTCCACTTT